This is a list of T cell receptor beta chains from one sample in a study of cytomegalovirus exposure and HLA in healthy donors. Sequenced by immunoSEQ multiplex PCR; TCRdb stores in-frame clones only, minus some. The sample yields under 200,000 clones, about three quarters seen once. The specimen sequenced was PBMCs. These receptors all come from a female donor in good health and CMV-seronegative. Both conserved end residues are part of each CDR3. Fields, in order: J gene, D gene, clone size, V gene, CDR3 protein, CDR3 DNA. A D gene is named only where the DNA matches it firmly. Expanded clones get a size class; other rows say once, few or many, or leave the size out.

j_gene: TRBJ1-5; d_gene: TRBD1; abundance: -; v_gene: TRBV28; CDR3aa: CASSGTGVSQPQHF; CDR3nt: TGTGCCAGCAGCGGGACAGGGGTAAGTCAGCCCCAGCATTTT
j_gene: TRBJ2-1; d_gene: TRBD1; abundance: -; v_gene: TRBV11-2; CDR3aa: CASSLGLLRDRGYNEQFF; CDR3nt: TGTGCCAGCAGCTTAGGGCTACTCCGGGACAGGGGCTACAATGAGCAGTTCTTC
j_gene: TRBJ1-1; d_gene: -; abundance: -; v_gene: TRBV9; CDR3aa: CASSVKAHGNTEAFF; CDR3nt: TGTGCCAGCAGCGTCAAAGCCCACGGTAACACTGAAGCTTTCTTT
j_gene: TRBJ2-3; d_gene: -; abundance: few; v_gene: TRBV7-8; CDR3aa: CASSLNYGSGSTDTQYF; CDR3nt: TGTGCCAGCAGCTTAAATTATGGGAGCGGGAGCACAGATACGCAGTATTTT
j_gene: TRBJ1-2; d_gene: TRBD1; abundance: -; v_gene: TRBV14; CDR3aa: CASSLHRGNYGYTF; CDR3nt: TGTGCCAGCAGCCTGCACAGGGGGAACTATGGCTACACCTTC
j_gene: TRBJ2-3; d_gene: TRBD2; abundance: -; v_gene: TRBV9; CDR3aa: CASSVSLAGASTDTQYF; CDR3nt: TGTGCCAGCAGCGTATCCCTAGCGGGAGCTAGCACAGATACGCAGTATTTT
j_gene: TRBJ2-3; d_gene: -; abundance: few; v_gene: TRBV7-9; CDR3aa: CASRLTVDPTQYF; CDR3nt: TGTGCCAGCAGGTTAACGGTTGATCCCACGCAGTATTTT
j_gene: TRBJ1-2; d_gene: -; abundance: -; v_gene: TRBV6-1; CDR3aa: CASKTGPSGTWGYTF; CDR3nt: TGTGCCAGCAAAACGGGGCCCAGTGGGACTTGGGGCTACACCTTC
j_gene: TRBJ1-6; d_gene: TRBD1; abundance: -; v_gene: TRBV4-3; CDR3aa: CASSQDKAGGRNSPLHF; CDR3nt: TGCGCCAGCAGCCAAGATAAGGCAGGGGGGAGAAATTCACCCCTCCACTTT
j_gene: TRBJ2-7; d_gene: -; abundance: -; v_gene: TRBV25-1; CDR3aa: CASSAPWQGNYEQYF; CDR3nt: TGTGCCAGCAGTGCCCCCTGGCAGGGAAACTACGAGCAGTACTTC
j_gene: TRBJ2-2; d_gene: TRBD2; abundance: -; v_gene: TRBV7-9; CDR3aa: CASSFPGLAGGTNTGELFF; CDR3nt: TGTGCCAGCAGCTTCCCGGGACTAGCGGGGGGAACGAACACCGGGGAGCTGTTTTTT
j_gene: TRBJ1-1; d_gene: -; abundance: -; v_gene: TRBV5-1; CDR3aa: CASSLRAGRNTEAFF; CDR3nt: TGCGCCAGCAGCTTGAGGGCAGGGCGGAACACTGAAGCTTTCTTT
j_gene: TRBJ1-1; d_gene: -; abundance: -; v_gene: TRBV30; CDR3aa: CARALGRNTEAFF; CDR3nt: TGTGCCCGCGCGTTGGGGAGGAACACTGAAGCTTTCTTT
j_gene: TRBJ2-7; d_gene: TRBD2; abundance: -; v_gene: TRBV5-1; CDR3aa: CASSSRTSGGANSYEQYF; CDR3nt: TGCGCCAGCAGCTCCAGGACTAGCGGGGGTGCAAATTCCTACGAGCAGTACTTC
j_gene: TRBJ1-4; d_gene: TRBD1; abundance: few; v_gene: TRBV9; CDR3aa: CASSVWTGGDEKLFF; CDR3nt: TGTGCCAGCAGCGTCTGGACAGGAGGCGATGAAAAACTGTTTTTT
j_gene: TRBJ1-3; d_gene: -; abundance: -; v_gene: TRBV10-3; CDR3aa: CAATGSNTIYF; CDR3nt: TGTGCCGCGACAGGTAGCAACACCATATATTTT
j_gene: TRBJ1-2; d_gene: TRBD1; abundance: -; v_gene: TRBV2; CDR3aa: CASSGQGANYGYTF; CDR3nt: TGTGCCAGCAGTGGACAGGGGGCTAACTATGGCTACACCTTC
j_gene: TRBJ2-5; d_gene: -; abundance: -; v_gene: TRBV27; CDR3aa: CASRLDSFQETQYF; CDR3nt: TGTGCCAGCAGATTGGACTCCTTTCAAGAGACCCAGTACTTC
j_gene: TRBJ2-3; d_gene: TRBD2; abundance: once; v_gene: TRBV5-1; CDR3aa: CASSFPPGEGVDTQYF; CDR3nt: TGCGCCAGCAGCTTTCCCCCTGGGGAGGGCGTGGATACGCAGTATTTT
j_gene: TRBJ1-1; d_gene: -; abundance: few; v_gene: TRBV6-1; CDR3aa: CASSVGTETEAFF; CDR3nt: TGTGCCAGCAGTGTGGGTACAGAGACTGAAGCTTTCTTT
j_gene: TRBJ2-6; d_gene: -; abundance: -; v_gene: TRBV4-3; CDR3aa: CASSQAWGLGANVLTF; CDR3nt: TGCGCCAGCAGCCAAGCATGGGGGCTCGGGGCCAACGTCCTGACTTTC
j_gene: TRBJ2-1; d_gene: -; abundance: -; v_gene: TRBV4-3; CDR3aa: CASSQGSGTYNEQFF; CDR3nt: TGCGCCAGCAGCCAAGGCTCCGGGACTTACAATGAGCAGTTCTTC
j_gene: TRBJ2-2; d_gene: -; abundance: -; v_gene: TRBV29-1; CDR3aa: CSVEGGRNTGELFF; CDR3nt: TGCAGCGTTGAGGGAGGAAGGAACACCGGGGAGCTGTTTTTT
j_gene: TRBJ1-4; d_gene: -; abundance: -; v_gene: TRBV28; CDR3aa: CASSLRGTTTNEKLFF; CDR3nt: TGTGCCAGCAGTTTACGGGGGACTACAACTAATGAAAAACTGTTTTTT
j_gene: TRBJ2-1; d_gene: -; abundance: few; v_gene: TRBV7-2; CDR3aa: CASSSGLYNEQFF; CDR3nt: TGTGCCAGCAGCTCAGGACTTTACAATGAGCAGTTCTTC
j_gene: TRBJ2-7; d_gene: TRBD1; abundance: -; v_gene: TRBV28; CDR3aa: CASSRDRAGAYEQYF; CDR3nt: TGTGCCAGCAGCAGGGACAGGGCGGGCGCCTACGAGCAGTACTTC
j_gene: TRBJ2-3; d_gene: -; abundance: -; v_gene: TRBV18; CDR3aa: CASSPGSADTQYF; CDR3nt: TGTGCCAGCTCACCCGGTTCGGCAGATACGCAGTATTTT